This is a list of T cell receptor beta chains from one sample in a study of cytomegalovirus exposure and HLA in healthy donors. Some clones are missing from TCRdb's copy, which holds only in-frame ones; the method was immunoSEQ multiplex PCR. The sample yields 80,000 to 100,000 clones, roughly 80% seen once. Sequencing was carried out using PBMCs. Source of these receptors: a man aged 40-49 years in good health and CMV-seronegative. CDR3s include the opening cysteine and the closing phenylalanine or tryptophan. Each record gives: CDR3 length, V gene, clone size, J gene, D gene, CDR3 protein, CDR3 DNA. The D gene is left open where the match is weak. Rows give clone size only sometimes, using once, few, many, or a class for an expanded clone.

17	TRBV7-8	few	TRBJ2-5	TRBD2	CASSLGGLAGTQETQYF	TGTGCCAGCAGCTTAGGGGGACTAGCGGGAACCCAAGAGACCCAGTACTTC
12	TRBV10-3	-	TRBJ1-1	-	CAIRGGGTEAFF	TGTGCCATCAGAGGGGGGGGGACTGAAGCTTTCTTT
14	TRBV5-1	-	TRBJ2-5	-	CASSLVQGQETQYF	TGCGCCAGCAGCTTGGTACAGGGACAAGAGACCCAGTACTTC
11	TRBV15	few	TRBJ1-1	-	CATSVNTEAFF	TGTGCCACCAGCGTAAACACTGAAGCTTTCTTT
14	TRBV2	-	TRBJ2-7	-	CASSEGRGNYEQYF	TGTGCCAGCAGTGAAGGGCGGGGCAACTACGAGCAGTACTTC
13	TRBV10-3	-	TRBJ1-1	-	CAISEDRNTEAFF	TGTGCCATCAGTGAGGACAGGAACACTGAAGCTTTCTTT
15	TRBV14	-	TRBJ2-1	TRBD2	CASSQLSSGPNEQFF	TGTGCCAGCAGCCAGTTGTCTAGCGGGCCTAATGAGCAGTTCTTC
16	TRBV30	-	TRBJ1-5	-	CAWSFRGGALNQPQHF	TGTGCCTGGAGTTTCCGTGGGGGGGCGCTCAATCAGCCCCAGCATTTT
16	TRBV30	-	TRBJ1-6	-	CATPGQPRPYNSPLHF	TGTGCGACCCCCGGACAGCCACGGCCTTATAATTCACCCCTCCACTTT
14	TRBV9	-	TRBJ1-3	TRBD1	CASNRGEAGNTIYF	TGTGCCAGCAACAGGGGTGAAGCTGGAAACACCATATATTTT
15	TRBV19	-	TRBJ2-1	TRBD2	CASSIVGGRGNEQFF	TGTGCCAGTAGTATCGTAGGCGGGAGAGGCAATGAGCAGTTCTTC
12	TRBV5-4	few	TRBJ2-3	-	CASSLVADTQYF	TGTGCCAGCAGCTTGGTCGCGGATACGCAGTATTTT
16	TRBV18	-	TRBJ1-4	TRBD1	CASSPIPGTENEKLFF	TGTGCCAGCTCACCTATACCGGGGACAGAAAATGAAAAACTGTTTTTT
11	TRBV20-1	-	TRBJ2-7	-	CSAREGREQYF	TGCAGTGCTAGGGAGGGGCGCGAGCAGTACTTC
16	TRBV30	-	TRBJ1-2	TRBD1	CAWRASGTGGYYGYTF	TGTGCCTGGAGGGCTTCCGGGACAGGGGGTTACTATGGCTACACCTTC
15	TRBV11-2	-	TRBJ1-4	-	CASASPRGGNEKLFF	TGTGCCAGCGCCTCCCCTCGGGGGGGGAATGAAAAACTGTTTTTT
16	TRBV11-2	-	TRBJ2-2	TRBD2	CASSLGTSVNTGELFF	TGTGCCAGCAGCTTAGGGACTAGCGTGAACACCGGGGAGCTGTTTTTT
11	TRBV29-1	-	TRBJ1-1	-	CSVSSTVEAFF	TGCAGCGTCTCCTCGACAGTTGAAGCTTTCTTT
18	TRBV5-8	-	TRBJ2-2	TRBD1	CASSTGTGGAWNTGELFF	TGTGCCAGCAGCACCGGGACAGGGGGCGCCTGGAACACCGGGGAGCTGTTTTTT
16	TRBV5-1	-	TRBJ2-1	TRBD1	CASRDRGQASYNEQFF	TGCGCCAGCAGGGACAGGGGGCAAGCTTCCTACAATGAGCAGTTCTTC
17	TRBV5-1	-	TRBJ1-2	-	CASSLGGVDAAAVGYTF	TGCGCCAGCAGCTTGGGGGGGGTGGATGCAGCAGCAGTTGGCTACACCTTC
13	TRBV5-1	-	TRBJ2-3	-	CASSLVLTDTQYF	TGCGCCAGCAGCTTGGTTCTGACAGATACGCAGTATTTT
14	TRBV14	few	TRBJ1-1	-	CASSQQLLNTEAFF	TGTGCCAGCAGCCAACAACTGTTGAACACTGAAGCTTTCTTT
15	TRBV28	-	TRBJ2-7	-	CASRRALSPLSEQYF	TGTGCCAGCAGGAGGGCGCTCTCCCCTCTCTCCGAGCAGTACTTC
14	TRBV7-2	-	TRBJ1-4	-	CASSQRGKNEKLFF	TGTGCCTCAAGCCAGCGGGGGAAGAATGAAAAACTGTTTTTT
13	TRBV10-2	-	TRBJ2-7	-	CASTAGSFYEQYF	TGCGCCAGCACTGCCGGGAGCTTCTACGAGCAGTACTTC
16	TRBV9	-	TRBJ2-1	-	CASSVGGRSSYNEQFF	TGTGCCAGCAGCGTAGGGGGGAGGAGCTCCTACAATGAGCAGTTCTTC
15	TRBV2	-	TRBJ2-5	TRBD2	CASSDGGRASETQYF	TGTGCCAGCAGTGATGGCGGGAGGGCCTCAGAGACCCAGTACTTC
14	TRBV9	-	TRBJ2-1	TRBD1	CASTSADRGDEQFF	TGTGCCAGCACCTCGGCTGACAGGGGCGATGAGCAGTTCTTC
13	TRBV6-4	-	TRBJ2-1	-	CASRGGSYNEQFF	TGTGCCAGCAGGGGGGGCTCCTACAATGAGCAGTTCTTC
16	TRBV7-9	-	TRBJ2-5	TRBD2	CASSLSSGGYQETQYF	TGTGCCAGCAGCTTATCCAGCGGGGGATACCAAGAGACCCAGTACTTC
16	TRBV4-1	-	TRBJ2-6	TRBD1	CASSLRGQAGANVLTF	TGCGCCAGCAGCCTTAGGGGGCAGGCAGGGGCCAACGTCCTGACTTTC
14	TRBV30	-	TRBJ1-2	TRBD1	CAWSVSAGGYGYTF	TGTGCCTGGAGTGTATCTGCAGGGGGCTATGGCTACACCTTC
15	TRBV2	-	TRBJ1-6	TRBD1	CASSGRQGPNSPLHF	TGTGCCAGCAGTGGGCGACAGGGGCCTAATTCACCCCTCCACTTT
14	TRBV30	-	TRBJ1-6	-	CAWSFSQYNSPLHF	TGTGCCTGGAGTTTCAGTCAATATAATTCACCCCTCCACTTT
17	TRBV5-1	-	TRBJ1-1	-	CASSLNLRAGLNTEAFF	TGCGCCAGCAGCTTGAATCTTCGGGCAGGGCTGAACACTGAAGCTTTCTTT
19	TRBV19	-	TRBJ2-3	-	CASSLYPRGHRQNTDTQYF	TGTGCCAGTAGTTTATATCCCAGAGGACATAGACAAAACACAGATACGCAGTATTTT
18	TRBV18	-	TRBJ1-6	TRBD1	CASSPSGQGISYNSPLHF	TGTGCCAGCTCACCATCAGGACAGGGTATTTCCTATAATTCACCCCTCCACTTT
16	TRBV14	few	TRBJ1-3	-	CASSQVQGGSGNTIYF	TGTGCCAGCAGCCAAGTTCAGGGAGGCTCTGGAAACACCATATATTTT
12	TRBV6-1	few	TRBJ2-5	-	CASSPLKETQYF	TGTGCCAGCAGTCCACTAAAAGAGACCCAGTACTTC
15	TRBV27	-	TRBJ2-7	TRBD2	CASSLSLATAYEQYF	TGTGCCAGCAGTTTATCACTAGCGACTGCCTACGAGCAGTACTTC
14	TRBV7-8	-	TRBJ2-1	-	CASSSWDSRPGQFF	TGTGCCAGCAGCTCATGGGACTCACGGCCGGGGCAGTTCTTC
12	TRBV30	once	TRBJ2-5	TRBD1	CAWDDREETQYF	TGTGCCTGGGACGACAGGGAAGAGACCCAGTACTTC
14	TRBV19	-	TRBJ2-7	-	CASNRGRSSYEQYF	TGTGCCAGTAATCGGGGGAGGAGCTCCTACGAGCAGTACTTC
18	TRBV7-6	-	TRBJ2-3	TRBD2	CASSLGASGGPSTDTQYF	TGTGCCAGCAGCTTAGGCGCTAGCGGGGGGCCCAGCACAGATACGCAGTATTTT
14	TRBV6-6	-	TRBJ1-6	-	CASSRQARDSPLHF	TGTGCCAGCAGCAGACAGGCCAGGGATTCACCCCTCCACTTT
15	TRBV28	-	TRBJ1-6	TRBD1	CASNRGDRGFSPLHF	TGTGCCAGCAACCGGGGGGACAGGGGCTTCTCACCCCTCCACTTT
15	TRBV5-1	-	TRBJ1-1	TRBD1	CASSTRTGGNTEAFF	TGCGCCAGCAGCACAAGGACAGGTGGGAACACTGAAGCTTTCTTT
15	TRBV10-1	-	TRBJ2-7	TRBD2	CASSESSGTPYEQYF	TGCGCCAGCAGTGAATCTAGCGGGACCCCCTACGAGCAGTACTTC
17	TRBV7-9	-	TRBJ1-3	-	CASSLNSRGFIGNTIYF	TGTGCCAGCAGCTTAAATTCCCGGGGTTTTATCGGAAACACCATATATTTT
11	TRBV25-1	once	TRBJ2-5	-	CASKSTGEQYF	TGTGCCAGCAAAAGCACGGGAGAGCAGTACTTC
18	TRBV5-1	-	TRBJ2-6	TRBD1	CASSLPGTGDSGANVLTF	TGCGCCAGCAGCTTGCCCGGGACAGGCGACTCTGGGGCCAACGTCCTGACTTTC
12	TRBV5-1	-	TRBJ1-2	-	CASSFADYGYTF	TGCGCCAGCAGCTTTGCAGATTATGGCTACACCTTC
15	TRBV2	-	TRBJ1-1	-	CASSLRDGGNTEAFF	TGTGCCAGCAGTTTAAGGGACGGGGGGAACACTGAAGCTTTCTTT